This T cell receptor (beta chain) came from a study of CD8 T cells in Susac syndrome. The CDR3 is 12 residues long. Trimming cost V 4 bases and J 4 bases, with 6 bases left between them. The V gene's germline CDR1 is SGHTA and CDR2 FQGTGA. Reverse transcription of roughly 0.5 to 1 ug RNA used random hexamers. A multiplex approach, immunoSEQ multiplex PCR, amplified TCR beta CDR3 across 54 Vbeta and 13 Jbeta. TCRdb itself ran the immunoSEQ multiplex PCR reads through MiXCR, one entry per CDR3 protein. Among around 270,000 distinct CDR3 sequences, about 91% were seen once, and the ten largest hold more than 0.15%. The T cells that were sequenced for TCR beta were CD8+ and CD4+ cells from blood. TEMRA cells underwent FACS enrichment and CD8+ and CD4+ T cells underwent negative isolation.

Sequencing was carried out using CD8+ T cells from PBMCs. This sequence was found in a human donor with multiple sclerosis. V usage is TRBV7-3 and J usage is TRBJ2-3; D remains ambiguous. CDR3 protein: CASSSSSDTQYF. The CDR3 nucleotides read TGTGCCAGCAGCTCCTCTTCAGATACGCAGTATTTT.